This entry lists 30 T cell receptor beta chains sequenced from one sample in a study of CD8 T cells in ankylosing spondylitis. From the 5' RACE reads, TCRdb called clonotypes with MiXCR, one entry per CDR3 protein. This sample has more than 650,000 distinct CDR3 sequences; 12% occur once, and the top ten carry about 0.49%. Their specific antigens are unknown. Whole-study findings and limits: Fewer than ten highly homologous variants made up a TCR beta motif, and this motif appeared characteristic of ankylosing spondylitis blood.

The sequenced material came from blood, either unsorted or a sorted T cell fraction (not recorded which). The receptors come from a male donor with ankylosing spondylitis.

This chain links TRBV7-9 with TRBJ1-2, with D unresolved. Germline CDR1 SEHNR, CDR2 FQNEAQ (reference sequence). Deletions cut 2 bases from V and 7 bases from J, with 17 bases between. This CDR3 comprises 15 residues. CDR3 in amino acids: CASSLKYRDGPGYTF. The CDR3 DNA sequence: TGTGCCAGCAGCTTAAAGTACCGGGATGGACCTGGCTACACCTTC.

The rearrangement joins TRBV5-6 to TRBJ2-7; 11 nucleotides match TRBD1. The CDR3 covers 14 residues. Germline V gene lookup returns CDR1 SGHDT and CDR2 YYEEEE. The V segment lost 3 bases and the J segment 6 bases; nucleotides outside the gene matches: 5. The CDR3 sequence is CASSYRDRGSEQYF. In DNA, the CDR3 is TGTGCCAGCAGCTACCGGGACAGGGGGAGCGAGCAGTACTTC.

This clonotype has just a few counts. The rearrangement uses TRBV28 and TRBJ1-2, with D unclear. The germline V and J ends were trimmed by 10 bases and 5 bases, with 14 bases remaining between them. This CDR3 has 12 amino acids. Per the germline V gene, CDR1 is MDHEN and CDR2 is SYDVKM. The CDR3 sequence is CAINFDGYGYTF. CDR3 nucleotide sequence: TGTGCCATTAATTTTGACGGGTATGGCTACACCTTC.

The chain combines TRBV6-5 with TRBJ2-2; 9 bases fit TRBD1. CDR3 length: 16 residues. V shed 2 bases, J shed 7 bases, and the junction held 8 bases outside the gene matches. Per the germline V gene, CDR1 is MNHEY and CDR2 is SVGAGI. CDR3 in DNA: TGTGCCAGCAGTTACCTCCCGGGACAGGGTAACGGGGAGCTGTTTTTT. Protein sequence: CASSYLPGQGNGELFF.

This clonotype was observed at least ten times. The chain employs TRBV20-1 and TRBJ1-6; D may be TRBD1 (5 bases). V was shortened by 2 bases and J by 6 bases, with 23 bases between the two germline ends. The germline V gene encodes CDR1 DFQATT and CDR2 SNEGSKA (reference sequence). The CDR3 spans 18 residues. The CDR3 loop reads CSARPLGRGGRGNSPLHF. The CDR3 DNA sequence: TGCAGTGCTAGACCATTAGGAAGGGGAGGACGGGGTAATTCACCCCTCCACTTT.

This clonotype was detected many times. V usage is TRBV20-1 and J usage is TRBJ2-1, with 11 bases lining up with TRBD2. The CDR3 is 16 residues long. Germline V gene data show CDR1 as DFQATT and CDR2 as SNEGSKA (reference sequence). V shed 6 bases, J shed 8 bases, and the junction held 15 bases outside the gene matches. The CDR3 sequence is CSAPPVSGRVTDEQFF. CDR3 coding DNA: TGCAGTGCCCCCCCGGTTAGCGGGAGGGTGACCGATGAGCAGTTCTTC.

This clonotype was counted only a few times. The CDR3 DNA reads as TGCGCCAGCAGCCAAGAATATTGGAGGAGCGGGTCCGGGGAGCTGTTTTTT. This encodes CASSQEYWRSGSGELFF. The rearrangement links TRBV4-3 to TRBJ2-2, with D perhaps matching TRBD2 (6 bases). Per germline, CDR1 LGHNA and CDR2 YSLEER. The CDR3 contains 17 residues. Trimming pared 0 bases from V and 6 bases from J, leaving 17 bases between.

A few counts support this clonotype. The J gene is TRBJ2-1, the V gene TRBV20-1; the match to TRBD2 covers 9 bases. J was trimmed by 9 bases and V by 6 bases; bases with no gene match: 15. Germline CDR1 and CDR2: DFQATT and SNEGSKA (reference sequence). CDR3 length equals 15 residues. Here the CDR3 reads CSADVWRGGLGEQFF. CDR3 nucleotide sequence: TGCAGTGCGGACGTTTGGCGGGGGGGTCTGGGTGAGCAGTTCTTC.

The chain has TRBV12-3 or TRBV12-4 and TRBJ2-5, with D uncertain. The V gene lost 3 bases and the J gene lost 2 bases, with 10 bases spanning the gap. The CDR3 covers 14 residues. The CDR3 spells CASSFNPVQETQYF. In DNA, the CDR3 is TGTGCCAGCAGTTTCAACCCCGTTCAAGAGACCCAGTACTTC.

The chain links TRBV7-9 to TRBJ1-1; possible D gene TRBD1, 6 bases. Looked up from germline, CDR1 is SEHNR and CDR2 is FQNEAQ (reference sequence). Trimming left V 3 bases short and J 0 bases short, with 11 bases between. The CDR3 spans 15 residues. In DNA form, the CDR3 reads TGTGCCAGCAGCTTTGAGGGGACAATGAACACTGAAGCTTTCTTT. This gives the protein CASSFEGTMNTEAFF.

This clonotype has only a few counts. The rearrangement joins TRBV12-3 or TRBV12-4 to TRBJ1-5; no clear D. The CDR3 has 14 residues. V dropped 5 bases and J dropped 4 bases, with 12 bases sitting between them. The CDR3: CASSPRRRNQPQHF. CDR3 coding DNA: TGTGCCAGCAGTCCCCGAAGGCGAAATCAGCCCCAGCATTTT.

The chain couples TRBV20-1 to TRBJ2-1; D possibly corresponds to TRBD2 (7 bases). The CDR3 contains 15 residues. The germline V gene has CDR1 DFQATT and CDR2 SNEGSKA (reference sequence). Trimming removed 5 bases at V and 4 bases at J, with 18 bases between. The CDR3 bases are TGCAGTGCTCGCGAGGGGCGGGGGACATACAATGAGCAGTTCTTC. Residues: CSAREGRGTYNEQFF.

The chain links TRBV24-1 to TRBJ2-3, with no clear D. The CDR3 is made up of 11 amino acids. Germline V gene sequence: CDR1 KGHDR, CDR2 SFDVKD. V was pared by 9 bases and J by 4 bases, with 7 bases between. CDR3 region: CATSVADTQYF. The CDR3 DNA sequence: TGTGCCACCTCGGTTGCAGATACGCAGTATTTT.

This clonotype was picked up a small number of times. CDR3 residues: CASSQSGQGGDQPQHF. CDR3 nucleotides: TGCGCCAGCAGTCAATCGGGGCAGGGGGGTGATCAGCCCCAGCATTTT. J is TRBJ1-5 and V is TRBV23-1, with 7 positions matching TRBD1. TRBV23-1 is assigned to the ORF class and has an uncertain function. This CDR3 contains 16 residues. V lost 0 bases to trimming and J lost 5 bases; unmatched junction nucleotides: 7.

The table lists this clonotype with a few counts. The chain joins TRBV20-1 to TRBJ1-6, with 7 bases identical to TRBD1. This CDR3 has 14 residues. V was clipped by 3 bases and J by 7 bases; unmatched bases: 6. Germline assignment: CDR1 DFQATT and CDR2 SNEGSKA (reference sequence). Here the CDR3 DNA reads TGCAGTGCTAGTCGCCGGGACAGAAATTCACCCCTCCACTTT. It codes for CSASRRDRNSPLHF.

CDR3 amino acids: CASSQEGGGTQYF. The CDR3 bases are TGCGCCAGCAGCCAAGAGGGGGGGGGTACGCAGTATTTT. The chain uses TRBV4-3 and TRBJ2-3; TRBD2 agrees at 7 bases. This CDR3 comprises 13 residues. Germline values: CDR1 LGHNA, CDR2 YSLEER. The trim removed 0 bases at V and 8 bases at J, leaving 2 bases unmatched.

This clonotype was seen ten or more times. The J gene is TRBJ1-1, the V gene TRBV5-1; no firm D call. The CDR3 is 14 amino acids. CDR1 is SGHRS, CDR2 YFSETQ, per germline. V lost 4 bases, J lost 0 bases, and 10 bases lay in between. In DNA, the CDR3 is TGCGCCAGCAGCATGGCAGGCATGAACACTGAAGCTTTCTTT. This codes for CASSMAGMNTEAFF. Supplemented by reference TRBV5-1 and TRBJ1-1, the full variable domain reads KAGVTQTPRYLIKTRGQQVTLSCSPISGHRSVSWYQQTPGQGLQFLFEYFSETQRNKGNFPGRFSGRQFSNSRSEMNVSTLELGDSALYLCASSMAGMNTEAFFGQGTRLTVV.

This clonotype was observed many times. V is TRBV28 and J is TRBJ2-1; 12 nucleotides align to TRBD2. Germline loops: CDR1 MDHEN, CDR2 SYDVKM. Unmatched junction bases numbered 5, after V lost 4 bases and J lost 4 bases. This CDR3 has 16 residues. CDR3 coding DNA: TGTGCCAGCAGTTCCAGACTAGCGGGGGTTTACAATGAGCAGTTCTTC. Translation gives CASSSRLAGVYNEQFF.

This clonotype came up a few times. The V gene is TRBV7-2, the J gene TRBJ2-4; D remains ambiguous. From germline, CDR1 is SGHTA and CDR2 FQGNSA. Between the trimmed V and J ends, which lost 5 bases and 7 bases, there was a span of 15 bases. The CDR3 covers 14 residues. In nucleotides, the CDR3 is TGTGCCAGCAGCACTATAAGTGGGAAGAACATTCAGTACTTC. This gives the protein CASSTISGKNIQYF. Full variable domain (missing parts from reference TRBV7-2 and TRBJ2-4): GAGVSQSPSNKVTEKGKDVELRCDPISGHTALYWYRQSLGQGLEFLIYFQGNSAPDKSGLPSDRFSAERTGGSVSTLTIQRTQQEDSAVYLCASSTISGKNIQYFGAGTRLSVL.

This clonotype was observed at least ten times. This sequence joins TRBV6-1 and TRBJ1-2, with D tentatively TRBD1 (6 bases). The V end was cut by 4 bases, the J end by 5 bases, with 11 bases between. Germline V gene lookup returns CDR1 MNHNS and CDR2 SASEGT. This CDR3 is built from 13 residues. The CDR3 sequence: CASSVWTEYGYTF. The DNA for the CDR3 is TGTGCCAGCAGTGTATGGACAGAATATGGCTACACCTTC.

Many counts were recorded for this clonotype. This chain connects TRBV12-3 or TRBV12-4 to TRBJ2-7, with TRBD1 matching over 9 bases. V dropped 10 bases and J dropped 6; count of bases not matched to a gene: 10. This CDR3 has 13 amino acids. The CDR3 DNA reads as TGTGCCACTTCAACAGGGGGCTTGAGCGAGCAGTACTTC. It codes for CATSTGGLSEQYF.

Notes on this clonotype: This may come from a read error, since a much larger clone is one base off. The V gene is TRBV29-1, the J gene TRBJ2-2; the match to TRBD2 covers 7 bases. CDR1 is SQVTM, CDR2 ANQGSEA, per germline. The CDR3 is 16 amino acids. CDR3 protein: CSVEDHGGTSTEELFF. The DNA for the CDR3 is TGCAGCGTTGAAGATCACGGGGGGACGAGCACCGAGGAGCTGTTTTTT.

The chain carries TRBV6-1 and TRBJ1-5, with unresolved D. The germline V and J ends were trimmed by 5 bases and 0 bases, with 17 bases remaining between them. This CDR3 is 17 amino acids long. Germline CDR1 is MNHNS and CDR2 is SASEGT. For the CDR3, the DNA is TGTGCCAGCAGTCGAGGGAGGTCGGACTATAGCAATCAGCCCCAGCATTTT. As protein: CASSRGRSDYSNQPQHF.

This clonotype was counted a few times. The V gene is TRBV15, the J gene TRBJ2-7; 8 nucleotides agree with TRBD2. The J segment lost 3 bases and the V segment lost 1 base, leaving 5 bases of the junction unmatched. CDR1 and CDR2 (germline): LNHNV, YYDKDF (reference sequence). This CDR3 is 15 amino acids long. The CDR3 here is CATSRGSGGVYEQYF. DNA for the CDR3: TGTGCCACCAGCAGAGGGTCGGGAGGGGTCTACGAGCAGTACTTC.

The table lists this clonotype with a few counts. The chain carries TRBV20-1 and TRBJ2-7; 7 bases fit TRBD1. The V gene end was trimmed by 6 bases and the J gene end by 3 bases; junction bases not matched to a gene: 8. Germline CDR1 DFQATT, CDR2 SNEGSKA (reference sequence). The CDR3 has 13 amino acids. In DNA, the CDR3 is TGCAGTGCCCGTAGGGGGCTAAACTACGAGCAGTACTTC. Translating it yields CSARRGLNYEQYF.

The chain couples TRBV12-3 or TRBV12-4 to TRBJ1-5; possibly TRBD1 for D (6 bases). Trimming cost V 9 bases and J 0 bases, with 12 bases left between them. The CDR3 contains 14 residues. CDR3 amino acids: CASSQGHSNQPQHF. The CDR3 nucleotides read TGTGCCAGTTCACAGGGTCATAGCAATCAGCCCCAGCATTTT.

This clonotype was counted between two and nine times. The chain recombines TRBV15 with TRBJ2-7; D is unclear. From germline, CDR1 is LNHNV and CDR2 YYDKDF (reference sequence). There are 13 residues in the CDR3. Deletions cut 0 bases from V and 4 bases from J, with 7 bases between. The CDR3 region is CATSRDYGYEQYF. In nucleotides, the CDR3 is TGTGCCACCAGCAGAGATTACGGGTACGAGCAGTACTTC.

This clonotype has a handful of counts. This chain uses TRBV29-1 with TRBJ1-3, with D hard to call. V was clipped by 5 bases and J by 1 base, with 6 bases between them. CDR1 and CDR2 (germline): SQVTM, ANQGSEA. The CDR3 spans 12 residues. This CDR3 is CSVWISGNTIYF. The CDR3 DNA follows: TGCAGCGTTTGGATTTCTGGAAACACCATATATTTT.

This clonotype was seen at least ten times. This chain joins TRBV10-3 and TRBJ2-1; 8 bases map to TRBD2. The CDR3 has 14 amino acids. Losses at the gene ends were 2 bases for V and 10 bases for J; bases not matched to a gene: 7. Germline CDR1 reads ENHRY; CDR2 reads SYGVKD. The CDR3: CAISELPAGEEQFF. The CDR3, as DNA: TGTGCCATCAGTGAGCTACCAGCGGGAGAGGAGCAGTTCTTC.

The chain carries TRBV9 and TRBJ2-1, with 9 nucleotides matching TRBD2. Germline V gene sequence: CDR1 SGDLS, CDR2 YYNGEE. V dropped 1 base and J dropped 4; count of bases not matched to a gene: 6. The length of the CDR3 is 16 residues. The CDR3 nucleotides are TGTGCCAGCAGCGTACGCGGGACTAGCTTGTACAATGAGCAGTTCTTC. Amino acids: CASSVRGTSLYNEQFF.